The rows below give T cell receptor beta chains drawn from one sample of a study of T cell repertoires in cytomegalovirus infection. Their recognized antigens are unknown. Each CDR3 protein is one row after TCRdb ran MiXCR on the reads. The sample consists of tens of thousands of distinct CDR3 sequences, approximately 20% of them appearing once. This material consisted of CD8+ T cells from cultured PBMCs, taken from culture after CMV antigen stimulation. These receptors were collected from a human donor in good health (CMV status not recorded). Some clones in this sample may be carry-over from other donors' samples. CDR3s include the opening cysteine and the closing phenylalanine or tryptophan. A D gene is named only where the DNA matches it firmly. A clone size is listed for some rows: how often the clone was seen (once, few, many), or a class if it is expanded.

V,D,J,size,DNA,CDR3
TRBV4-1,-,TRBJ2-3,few,TGCGCCAGCAGCCAAGATAATCCGGACTACACAGATACGCAGTATTTT,CASSQDNPDYTDTQYF
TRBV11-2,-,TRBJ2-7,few,TGTGCCAGCAGGGGGGACTTCACCTACGAGCAGTACTTC,CASRGDFTYEQYF
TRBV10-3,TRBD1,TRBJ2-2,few,TGTGCCATCGGACAGGGCGACACCGGGGAGCTGTTTTTT,CAIGQGDTGELFF
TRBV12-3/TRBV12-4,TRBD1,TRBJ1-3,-,TGTGCCAGCAGCCTAAGACAGGGCCCTGGAAACACCATATATTTT,CASSLRQGPGNTIYF
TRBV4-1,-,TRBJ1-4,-,TGCGCCAGCAGCCAAGATCCGGACCCTAATGAAAAACTGTTTTTT,CASSQDPDPNEKLFF
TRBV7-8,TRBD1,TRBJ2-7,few,TGTGCCAGCAGCCCTGGGGACAGGCGATATTACGAGCAGTACTTC,CASSPGDRRYYEQYF
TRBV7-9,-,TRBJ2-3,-,TGTGCCAGCAGCTGGCGAGGCAGGGGGGGGACAGATACGCAGTATTTT,CASSWRGRGGTDTQYF
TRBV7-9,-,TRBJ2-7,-,TGTGCCAGCAGCGGAGAGGCTCGGAAGCAGTACTTC,CASSGEARKQYF
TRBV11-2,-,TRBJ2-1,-,TGTGCCAGCAGCCCCCCGAACAGGTTCGATGAGCAGTTCTTC,CASSPPNRFDEQFF
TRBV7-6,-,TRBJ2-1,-,TGTGCCAGCAGCTCGGACGGGTACAATGAGCAGTTCTTC,CASSSDGYNEQFF
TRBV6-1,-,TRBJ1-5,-,TGTGCCAGCACTCAGGGGTTTGATAGCAATCAGACCCAGCATTTT,CASTQGFDSNQTQHF
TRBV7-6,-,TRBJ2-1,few,TGTGCCAGCAGCCCCCCAGGGATGCTTGAGCAGTTCTTC,CASSPPGMLEQFF
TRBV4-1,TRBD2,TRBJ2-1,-,TGCGCCAGCAGCCAAGGCACTAGCGGGGGGTTGAATGAGCAGTTCTTC,CASSQGTSGGLNEQFF
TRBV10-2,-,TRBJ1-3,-,TGCGCCAGCAGTGACGGCATGACTGGAAACACCATATATTTT,CASSDGMTGNTIYF
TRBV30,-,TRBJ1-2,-,TGTGCCTGGGGCGTCGGGAGGAAGGGGATCCCGTGGAACTATGGCTACACCTTC,CAWGVGRKGIPWNYGYTF
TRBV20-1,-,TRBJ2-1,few,TGCAGTGCTAGATATGACCAAGTGGGGTTCGGCGAGCAGTTCTTC,CSARYDQVGFGEQFF
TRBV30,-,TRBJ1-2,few,TGTGCCTGGAGCCCTAGGGGCCGGGGCTACACCTTC,CAWSPRGRGYTF
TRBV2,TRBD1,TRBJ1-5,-,TGTGCCAGCACTCAAAAACAGGGGGAAAATCAGCCCCAGCATTTT,CASTQKQGENQPQHF
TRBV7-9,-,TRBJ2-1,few,TGTGCCAGCAGCTCCGGAGGGAGCTACAATGAGCAGTTCTTC,CASSSGGSYNEQFF
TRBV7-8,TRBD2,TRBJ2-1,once,TGTGCCAGCAGTCCGAGCGGGGGGCCTTACAATGAGCAGTTCTTC,CASSPSGGPYNEQFF
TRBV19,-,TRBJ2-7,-,TGTGCCAGTAGTATAGGCCGCAGATCCGAGCAGTACTTC,CASSIGRRSEQYF
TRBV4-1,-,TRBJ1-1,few,TGCGCCAGCAGTCGACAGGAGAACACTGAAGCTTTCTTT,CASSRQENTEAFF
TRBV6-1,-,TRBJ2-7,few,TGTGCCAGCACCCTCCTGAAGGGGGACTACGAGCAGTACTTC,CASTLLKGDYEQYF